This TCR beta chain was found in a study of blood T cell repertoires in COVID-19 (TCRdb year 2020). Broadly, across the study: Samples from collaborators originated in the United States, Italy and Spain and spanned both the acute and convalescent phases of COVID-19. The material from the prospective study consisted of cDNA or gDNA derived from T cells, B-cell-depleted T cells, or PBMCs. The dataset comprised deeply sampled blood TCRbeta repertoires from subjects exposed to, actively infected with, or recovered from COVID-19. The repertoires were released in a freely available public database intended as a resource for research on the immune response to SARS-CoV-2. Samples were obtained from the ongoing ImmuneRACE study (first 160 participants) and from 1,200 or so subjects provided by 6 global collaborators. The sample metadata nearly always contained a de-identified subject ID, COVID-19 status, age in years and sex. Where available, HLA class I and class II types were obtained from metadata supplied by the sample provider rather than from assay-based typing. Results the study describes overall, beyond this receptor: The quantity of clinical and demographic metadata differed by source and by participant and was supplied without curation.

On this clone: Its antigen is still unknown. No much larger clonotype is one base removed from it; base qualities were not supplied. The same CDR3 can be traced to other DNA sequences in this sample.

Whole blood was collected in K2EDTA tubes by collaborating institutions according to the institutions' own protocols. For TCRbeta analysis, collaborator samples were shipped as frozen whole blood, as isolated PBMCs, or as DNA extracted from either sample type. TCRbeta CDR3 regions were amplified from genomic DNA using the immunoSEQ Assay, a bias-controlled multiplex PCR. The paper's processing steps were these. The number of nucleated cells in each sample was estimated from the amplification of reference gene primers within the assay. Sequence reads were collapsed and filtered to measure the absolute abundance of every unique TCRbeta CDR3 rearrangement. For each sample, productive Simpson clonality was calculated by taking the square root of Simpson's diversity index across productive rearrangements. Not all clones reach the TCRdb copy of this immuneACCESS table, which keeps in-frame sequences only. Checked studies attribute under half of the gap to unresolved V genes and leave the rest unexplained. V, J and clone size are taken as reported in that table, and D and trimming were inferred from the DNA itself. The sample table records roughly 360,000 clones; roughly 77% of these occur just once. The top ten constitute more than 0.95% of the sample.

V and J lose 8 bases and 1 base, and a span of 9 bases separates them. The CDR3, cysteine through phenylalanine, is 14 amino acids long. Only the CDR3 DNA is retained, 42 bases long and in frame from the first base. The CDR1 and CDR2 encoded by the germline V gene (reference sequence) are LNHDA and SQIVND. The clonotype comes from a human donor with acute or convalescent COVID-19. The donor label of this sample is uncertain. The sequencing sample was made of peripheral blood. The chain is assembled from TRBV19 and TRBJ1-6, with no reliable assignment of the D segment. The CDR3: CASSEGSYNSPLHF. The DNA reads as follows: TGTGCCAGTTCCGAGGGTTCCTATAATTCACCCCTCCACTTT.